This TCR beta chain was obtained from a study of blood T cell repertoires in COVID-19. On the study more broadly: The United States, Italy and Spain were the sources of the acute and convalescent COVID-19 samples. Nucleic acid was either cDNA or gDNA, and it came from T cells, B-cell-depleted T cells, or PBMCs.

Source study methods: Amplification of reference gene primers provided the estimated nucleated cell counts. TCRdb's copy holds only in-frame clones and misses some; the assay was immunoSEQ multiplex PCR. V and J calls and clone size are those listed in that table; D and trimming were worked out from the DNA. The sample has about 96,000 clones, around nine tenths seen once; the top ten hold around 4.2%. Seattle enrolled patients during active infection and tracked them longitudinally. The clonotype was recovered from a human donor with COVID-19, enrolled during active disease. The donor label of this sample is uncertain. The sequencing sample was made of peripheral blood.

CDR3 amino acids: CASSWGQGASSRGGNTIYF. The DNA of the CDR3 is TGTGCCAGCAGCTGGGGACAGGGCGCGTCCTCGAGGGGTGGAAACACCATATATTTT. The V and J genes are TRBV3-1 (or the pseudogene TRBV3-2) and TRBJ1-3; 9 bases align to TRBD1. Germline V gene sequence: CDR1 LGHDT, CDR2 YNNKEL (reference sequence). J was trimmed by 3 bases and V by 5 bases; bases with no gene match: 17. The CDR3 loop spans 19 amino acids.